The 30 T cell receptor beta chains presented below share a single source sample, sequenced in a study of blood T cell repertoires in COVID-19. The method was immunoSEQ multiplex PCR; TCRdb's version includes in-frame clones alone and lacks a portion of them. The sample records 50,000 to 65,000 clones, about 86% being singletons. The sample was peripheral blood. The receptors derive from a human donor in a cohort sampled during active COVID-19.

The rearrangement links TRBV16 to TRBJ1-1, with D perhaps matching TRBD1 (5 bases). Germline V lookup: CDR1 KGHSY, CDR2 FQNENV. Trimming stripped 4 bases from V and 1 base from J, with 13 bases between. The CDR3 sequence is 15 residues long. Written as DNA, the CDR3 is TGTGCCAGCAGCCCTCGCGGAGGGGCGAACACTGAAGCTTTCTTT. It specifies CASSPRGGANTEAFF.

The CDR3: CASSLRGQLSMDGYTF. DNA of the CDR3: TGTGCCAGCAGCTTACGGGGACAGCTATCTATGGATGGCTACACCTTC. The chain combines TRBV7-2 with TRBJ1-2; the match to TRBD1 covers 7 bases. The CDR3 is 16 residues long. With 2 bases clipped from V and 6 bases from J, the junction kept 12 bases outside the gene matches. CDR1 SGHTA and CDR2 FQGNSA come from the germline V gene.

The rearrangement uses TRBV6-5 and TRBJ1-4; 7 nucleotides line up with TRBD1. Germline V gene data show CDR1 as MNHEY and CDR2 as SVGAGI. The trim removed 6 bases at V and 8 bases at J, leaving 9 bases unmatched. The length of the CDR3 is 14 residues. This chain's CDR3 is CASRSTGTGEKLFF. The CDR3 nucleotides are TGTGCCAGCAGGTCGACAGGGACGGGCGAAAAACTGTTTTTT.

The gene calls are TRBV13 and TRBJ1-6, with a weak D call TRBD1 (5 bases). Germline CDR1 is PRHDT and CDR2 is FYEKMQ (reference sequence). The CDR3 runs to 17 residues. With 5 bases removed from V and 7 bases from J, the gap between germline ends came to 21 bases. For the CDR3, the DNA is TGTGCCAGCAGCCCAGGAGGGCGGGGGGGAGTCAATTCACCCCTCCACTTT. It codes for CASSPGGRGGVNSPLHF.

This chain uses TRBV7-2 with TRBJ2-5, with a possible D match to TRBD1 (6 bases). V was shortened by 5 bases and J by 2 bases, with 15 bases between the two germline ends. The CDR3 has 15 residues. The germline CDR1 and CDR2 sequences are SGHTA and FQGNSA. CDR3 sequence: CASSPRGAGQETQYF. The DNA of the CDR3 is TGTGCCAGCAGCCCCAGGGGAGCAGGGCAAGAGACCCAGTACTTC.

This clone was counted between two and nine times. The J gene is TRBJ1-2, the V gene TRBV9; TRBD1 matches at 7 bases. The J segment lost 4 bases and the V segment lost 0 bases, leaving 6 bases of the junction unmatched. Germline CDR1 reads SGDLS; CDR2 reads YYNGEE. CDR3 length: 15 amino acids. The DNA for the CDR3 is TGTGCCAGCAGCGTAGATGGAGGGGGCGGCTATGGCTACACCTTC. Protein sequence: CASSVDGGGGYGYTF.

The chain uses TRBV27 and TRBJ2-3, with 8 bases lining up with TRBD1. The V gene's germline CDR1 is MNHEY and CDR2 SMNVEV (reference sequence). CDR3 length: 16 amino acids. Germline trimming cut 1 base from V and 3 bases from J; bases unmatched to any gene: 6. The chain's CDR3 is CASSLFSTGGTDTQYF. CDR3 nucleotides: TGTGCCAGCAGTTTATTTTCCACAGGGGGAACAGATACGCAGTATTTT.

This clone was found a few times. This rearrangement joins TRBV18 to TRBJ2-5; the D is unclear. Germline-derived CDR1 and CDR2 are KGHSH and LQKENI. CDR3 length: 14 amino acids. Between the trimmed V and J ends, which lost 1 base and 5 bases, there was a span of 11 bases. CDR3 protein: CASSPRRVLETQYF. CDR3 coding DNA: TGTGCCAGCTCACCACGTCGGGTTCTGGAGACCCAGTACTTC.

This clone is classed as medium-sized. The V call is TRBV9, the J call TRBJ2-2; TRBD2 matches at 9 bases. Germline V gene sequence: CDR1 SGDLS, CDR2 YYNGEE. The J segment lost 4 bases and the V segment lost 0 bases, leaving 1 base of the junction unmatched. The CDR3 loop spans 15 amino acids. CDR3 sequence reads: CASSVGREGTGELFF. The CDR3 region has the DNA TGTGCCAGCAGCGTAGGGCGGGAGGGCACCGGGGAGCTGTTTTTT.

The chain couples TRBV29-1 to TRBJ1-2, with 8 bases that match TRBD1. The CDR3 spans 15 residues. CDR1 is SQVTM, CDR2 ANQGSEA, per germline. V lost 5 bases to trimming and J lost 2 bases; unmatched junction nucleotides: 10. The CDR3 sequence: CSVLDPGTGNYGYTF. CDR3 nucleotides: TGCAGCGTTCTCGACCCGGGGACAGGAAACTATGGCTACACCTTC.

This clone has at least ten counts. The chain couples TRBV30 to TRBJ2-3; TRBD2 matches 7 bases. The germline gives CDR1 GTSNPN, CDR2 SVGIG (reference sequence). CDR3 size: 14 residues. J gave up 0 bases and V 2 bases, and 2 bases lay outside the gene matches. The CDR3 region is CAWSSGLSTDTQYF. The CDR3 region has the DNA TGTGCCTGGAGTTCGGGACTAAGCACAGATACGCAGTATTTT.

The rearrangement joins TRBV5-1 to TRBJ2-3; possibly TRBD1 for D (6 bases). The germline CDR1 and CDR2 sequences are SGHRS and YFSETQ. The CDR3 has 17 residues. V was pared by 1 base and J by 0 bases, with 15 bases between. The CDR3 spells CASSLWGTTASTDTQYF. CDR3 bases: TGCGCCAGCAGCTTGTGGGGGACAACAGCTAGCACAGATACGCAGTATTTT. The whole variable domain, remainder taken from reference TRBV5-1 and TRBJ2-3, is KAGVTQTPRYLIKTRGQQVTLSCSPISGHRSVSWYQQTPGQGLQFLFEYFSETQRNKGNFPGRFSGRQFSNSRSEMNVSTLELGDSALYLCASSLWGTTASTDTQYFGPGTRLTVL.

The CDR3 here is CASSAYGGGRRTQPQHF. CDR3 in DNA: TGTGCCAGTAGTGCCTACGGGGGGGGAAGGAGGACTCAGCCCCAGCATTTT. The genes are TRBV19 and TRBJ1-5; D is perhaps TRBD1 (5 bases). Trimming stripped 5 bases from V and 6 bases from J, with 23 bases between. Germline V gives CDR1 LNHDA, CDR2 SQIVND (reference sequence). This CDR3 region has 17 residues.

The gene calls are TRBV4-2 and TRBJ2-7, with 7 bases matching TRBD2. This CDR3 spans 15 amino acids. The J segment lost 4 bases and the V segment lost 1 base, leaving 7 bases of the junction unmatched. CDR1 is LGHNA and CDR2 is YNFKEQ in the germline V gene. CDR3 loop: CASSQGLAVTYEQYF. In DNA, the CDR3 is TGTGCCAGCAGCCAAGGACTAGCCGTGACTTACGAGCAGTACTTC.

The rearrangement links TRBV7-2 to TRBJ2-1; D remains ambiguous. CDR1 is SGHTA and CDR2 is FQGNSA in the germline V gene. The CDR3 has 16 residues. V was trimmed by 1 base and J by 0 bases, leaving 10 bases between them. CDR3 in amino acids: CASSLDSPSSYNEQFF. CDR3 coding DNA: TGTGCCAGCAGCTTAGACAGCCCCAGCTCCTACAATGAGCAGTTCTTC.

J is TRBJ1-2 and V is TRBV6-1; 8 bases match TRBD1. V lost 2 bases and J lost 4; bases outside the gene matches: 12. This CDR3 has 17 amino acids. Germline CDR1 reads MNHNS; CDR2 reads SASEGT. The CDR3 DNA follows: TGTGCCAGCAGTGAACCTCGGGCAGGGGGCAGAGGCTATGGCTACACCTTC. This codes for CASSEPRAGGRGYGYTF.

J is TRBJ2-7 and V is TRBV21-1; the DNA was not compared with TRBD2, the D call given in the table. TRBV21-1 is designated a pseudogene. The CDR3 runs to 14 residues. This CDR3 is CASSKGLRRREQYF. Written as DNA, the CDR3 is TGTGCCAGCAGCAAGGGACTAAGAAGGCGCGAGCAGTACTTC.

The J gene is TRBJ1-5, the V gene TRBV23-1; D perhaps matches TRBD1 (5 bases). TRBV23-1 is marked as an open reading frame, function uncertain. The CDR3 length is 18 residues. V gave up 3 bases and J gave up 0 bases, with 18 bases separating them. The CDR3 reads CASSQGTSGGDSNQPQHF. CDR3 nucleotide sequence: TGCGCCAGCAGTCAGGGGACCTCAGGAGGGGATAGCAATCAGCCCCAGCATTTT.

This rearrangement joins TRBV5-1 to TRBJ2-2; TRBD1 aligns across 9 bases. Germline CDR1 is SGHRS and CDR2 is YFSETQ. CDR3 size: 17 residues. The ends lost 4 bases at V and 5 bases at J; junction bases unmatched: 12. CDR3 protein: CASSLRASGTGTGELFF. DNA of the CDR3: TGCGCCAGCAGCCTCCGAGCCTCCGGGACAGGGACCGGGGAGCTGTTTTTT.

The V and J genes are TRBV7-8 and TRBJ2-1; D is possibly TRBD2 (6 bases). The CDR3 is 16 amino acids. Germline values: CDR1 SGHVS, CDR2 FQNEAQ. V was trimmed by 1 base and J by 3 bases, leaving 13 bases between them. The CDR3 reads CASSLVAAANYNEQFF. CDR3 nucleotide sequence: TGTGCCAGCAGCTTAGTAGCGGCAGCTAACTACAATGAGCAGTTCTTC.

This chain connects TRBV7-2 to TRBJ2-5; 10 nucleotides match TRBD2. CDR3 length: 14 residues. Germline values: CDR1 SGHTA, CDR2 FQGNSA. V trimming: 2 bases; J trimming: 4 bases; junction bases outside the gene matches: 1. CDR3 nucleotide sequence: TGTGCCAGCAGCTTAAGACTAGCGGGAGAGACCCAGTACTTC. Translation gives CASSLRLAGETQYF.

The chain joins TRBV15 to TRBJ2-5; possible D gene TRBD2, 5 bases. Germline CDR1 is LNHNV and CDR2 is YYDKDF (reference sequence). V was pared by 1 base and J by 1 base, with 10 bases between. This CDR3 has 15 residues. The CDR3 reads CATSRVGNAQETQYF. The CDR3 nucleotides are TGTGCCACCAGCAGAGTCGGGAACGCCCAAGAGACCCAGTACTTC.

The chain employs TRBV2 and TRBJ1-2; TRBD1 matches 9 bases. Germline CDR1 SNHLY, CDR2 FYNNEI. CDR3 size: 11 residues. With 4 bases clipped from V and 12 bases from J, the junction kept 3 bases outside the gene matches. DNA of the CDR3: TGTGCCAGCAGTGCGACAGGGGGACACACCTTC. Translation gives CASSATGGHTF.

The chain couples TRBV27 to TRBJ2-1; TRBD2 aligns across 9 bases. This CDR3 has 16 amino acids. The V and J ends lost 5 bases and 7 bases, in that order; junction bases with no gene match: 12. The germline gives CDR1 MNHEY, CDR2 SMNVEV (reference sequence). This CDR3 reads CASSPRGGRAGNEQFF. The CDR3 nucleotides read TGTGCCAGCAGTCCTAGGGGCGGGAGGGCCGGAAATGAGCAGTTCTTC.

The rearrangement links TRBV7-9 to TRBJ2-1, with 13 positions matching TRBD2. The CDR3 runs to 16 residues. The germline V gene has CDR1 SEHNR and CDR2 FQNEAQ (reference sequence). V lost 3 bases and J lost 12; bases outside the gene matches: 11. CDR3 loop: CASSFPGTSGVLGQFF. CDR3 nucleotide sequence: TGTGCCAGCAGCTTCCCCGGGACTAGCGGGGTGTTGGGGCAGTTCTTC.

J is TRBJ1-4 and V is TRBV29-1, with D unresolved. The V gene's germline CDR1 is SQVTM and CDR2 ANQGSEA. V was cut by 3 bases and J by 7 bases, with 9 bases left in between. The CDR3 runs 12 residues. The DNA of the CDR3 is TGCAGCGTTGAGTTAGGGAGTGAAAAACTGTTTTTT. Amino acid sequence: CSVELGSEKLFF.

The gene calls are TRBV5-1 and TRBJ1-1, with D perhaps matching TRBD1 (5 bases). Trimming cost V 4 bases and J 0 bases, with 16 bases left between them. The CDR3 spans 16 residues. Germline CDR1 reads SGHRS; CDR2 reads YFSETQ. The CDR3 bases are TGCGCCAGCAGCCGGACGTACAGGCTGATGAACACTGAAGCTTTCTTT. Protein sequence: CASSRTYRLMNTEAFF.

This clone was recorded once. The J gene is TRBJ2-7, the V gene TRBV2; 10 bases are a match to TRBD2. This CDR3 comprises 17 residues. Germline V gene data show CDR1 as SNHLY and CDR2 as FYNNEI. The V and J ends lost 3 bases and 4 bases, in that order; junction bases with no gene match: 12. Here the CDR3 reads CASSEPPTRAGGYEQYF. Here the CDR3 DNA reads TGTGCCAGCAGTGAGCCCCCAACCAGAGCGGGAGGGTACGAGCAGTACTTC.

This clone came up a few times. The CDR3 sequence is CASRQGVNEPTQYF. CDR3 nucleotide sequence: TGTGCCAGCAGACAGGGGGTAAATGAGCCGACCCAGTACTTC. This rearrangement joins TRBV2 to TRBJ2-5, with 8 positions matching TRBD1. The CDR3 has 14 residues. Germline CDR1 SNHLY, CDR2 FYNNEI. The V gene end was trimmed by 6 bases and the J gene end by 7 bases; junction bases not matched to a gene: 10.

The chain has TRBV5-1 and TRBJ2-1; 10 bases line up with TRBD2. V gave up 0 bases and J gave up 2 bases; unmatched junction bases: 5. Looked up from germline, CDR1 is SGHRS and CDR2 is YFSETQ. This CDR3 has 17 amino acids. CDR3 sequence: CASSLALTSGAYNEQFF. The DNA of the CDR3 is TGCGCCAGCAGCTTGGCTTTAACTAGCGGGGCCTACAATGAGCAGTTCTTC.